The 24 T cell receptor beta chains reported below all come from one sample, sequenced in a study of shared clonotypes between healthy human individuals. The repertoire was sequenced with immunoSEQ multiplex PCR; TCRdb's copy has only in-frame clones and lacks some. The sample holds 2 million to 3 million clones, approximately 93% seen once. The sequencing input was naive CD4+ T cells from PBMCs. Subset here: CD45RA+ positively selected. The receptors derive from a man younger than 30 in good health. Some clones in this sample may be carry-over from other donors' samples.

CDR3 DNA: TGTGCCAGTAGTTCCCAGTGGGCCCACAATGAGCAGTTCTTC. This gives the protein CASSSQWAHNEQFF. The chain uses TRBV19 and TRBJ2-1; no reliable D call. The germline V gene encodes CDR1 LNHDA and CDR2 SQIVND (reference sequence). The ends were cut back, 5 bases at V and 5 bases at J, with 13 bases in the middle. The CDR3 sequence is 14 residues long.

CDR3 nucleotide sequence: TGCAGCGTGGCTTTAACAGGTTTTGAGCAGTTCTTC. Protein: CSVALTGFEQFF. This sequence joins TRBV29-1 and TRBJ2-1; possibly TRBD1 for D (5 bases). Germline lookup yields CDR1 SQVTM and CDR2 ANQGSEA. The CDR3 sequence is 12 residues long. The V end lost 6 bases, the J end lost 9 bases, and 15 bases lay between the germline ends.

On this clone itself: This may be a read error, as it is one base from a much larger clone. The chain has TRBV14 and TRBJ2-3; D uncertain. The V end lost 5 bases, the J end lost 2 bases, and 8 bases lay between the germline ends. This CDR3 is built from 13 residues. From germline, CDR1 is SGHDN and CDR2 FVKESK. The CDR3 nucleotides read TGTGCCAGCAGCTCGGACCTCACAGATACGCAGTATTTT. Encoded protein: CASSSDLTDTQYF.

The chain combines TRBV28 with TRBJ2-1; 8 nucleotides align to TRBD1. V lost 8 bases and J lost 6; bases outside the gene matches: 15. This CDR3 has 16 residues. Germline V gene data show CDR1 as MDHEN and CDR2 as SYDVKM. The DNA of the CDR3 is TGTGCCAGCCCGCCCCCGAGGGGACAGGAAGGCAATGAGCAGTTCTTC. Residues: CASPPPRGQEGNEQFF.

The chain combines TRBV27 with TRBJ1-2; perhaps TRBD1 as D (6 bases). CDR1 MNHEY and CDR2 SMNVEV come from the germline V gene (reference sequence). The CDR3 length is 14 residues. The V and J ends lost 2 bases and 4 bases respectively, with 11 bases between them. The CDR3 loop reads CASSLLGQIYGYTF. The CDR3 region has the DNA TGTGCCAGCAGTTTACTCGGACAGATCTATGGCTACACCTTC.

The V call is TRBV19, the J call TRBJ2-3; TRBD2 matches 8 bases. CDR3 length: 16 amino acids. Germline-derived CDR1 and CDR2 are LNHDA and SQIVND (reference sequence). J gave up 6 bases and V 7 bases, and 15 bases lay outside the gene matches. CDR3 sequence reads: CASMASAGGRSDTQYF. The DNA of the CDR3 is TGTGCCAGTATGGCGTCGGCGGGGGGCCGCTCGGATACGCAGTATTTT.

The gene calls are TRBV5-1 and TRBJ1-1; 7 bases match TRBD1. CDR1 and CDR2 (germline): SGHRS, YFSETQ. This CDR3 has 13 amino acids. The V and J ends lost 5 bases and 8 bases, in that order; junction bases with no gene match: 9. CDR3 sequence: CASRWDSEWEAFF. As DNA, the CDR3 is TGCGCCAGCAGATGGGACAGCGAGTGGGAAGCTTTCTTT.

The chain combines TRBV5-1 with TRBJ1-2, with 8 bases fitting TRBD1. With V trimmed by 3 bases and J by 4 bases, 5 bases remained unmatched. CDR1 and CDR2 from the germline V gene are SGHRS and YFSETQ. There are 14 residues in the CDR3. The CDR3 here is CASSWTGLAYGYTF. DNA of the CDR3: TGCGCCAGCAGCTGGACAGGGTTGGCCTATGGCTACACCTTC.

V is TRBV4-2 and J is TRBJ2-7; the match to TRBD2 covers 10 bases. The CDR3 is 17 residues long. After removal of 0 bases from V and 7 bases from J, the junction contained 12 bases not matched to a gene. Germline V gene lookup returns CDR1 LGHNA and CDR2 YNFKEQ. This chain's CDR3 is CASSQEIGLAGAYEQYF. In DNA form, the CDR3 reads TGTGCCAGCAGCCAAGAGATCGGCCTAGCGGGAGCGTATGAGCAGTACTTC.

V gene TRBV6-6 combines with J gene TRBJ1-5, with D hard to call. From germline, CDR1 is MNHNY and CDR2 SVGAGI (reference sequence). Trimming left V 5 bases short and J 2 bases short, with 10 bases between. This CDR3 is 14 amino acids long. CDR3 region: CASSRSKGNQPQHF. CDR3 in DNA: TGTGCCAGCAGTAGAAGCAAGGGCAATCAGCCCCAGCATTTT.

The genes are TRBV28 and TRBJ2-7; D gene unclear. The V gene lost 8 bases and the J gene lost 2 bases, with 13 bases spanning the gap. Germline V lookup: CDR1 MDHEN, CDR2 SYDVKM. The CDR3 has 13 amino acids. CDR3 amino acids: CASAVPWTYEQYF. As DNA, the CDR3 is TGTGCCAGCGCCGTCCCTTGGACCTACGAGCAGTACTTC. Complete variable domain (other parts from reference TRBV28 and TRBJ2-7): DVKVTQSSRYLVKRTGEKVFLECVQDMDHENMFWYRQDPGLGLRLIYFSYDVKMKEKGDIPEGYSVSREKKERFSLILESASTNQTSMYLCASAVPWTYEQYFGPGTRLTVT.

This clone was seen a single time. V gene TRBV2 combines with J gene TRBJ2-1, with 11 bases matching TRBD2. V was clipped by 5 bases and J by 4 bases; unmatched bases: 4. This CDR3 comprises 15 residues. Germline-derived CDR1 and CDR2 are SNHLY and FYNNEI. CDR3 sequence: CASSTLAGGYNEQFF. Here the CDR3 DNA reads TGTGCCAGCAGTACCCTAGCGGGAGGTTACAATGAGCAGTTCTTC.

V usage is TRBV28 and J usage is TRBJ1-1; D uncertain. Germline CDR1 MDHEN, CDR2 SYDVKM. There are 14 residues in the CDR3. Trimming took 2 bases from V and 5 from J, leaving 12 bases between them. Written as DNA, the CDR3 is TGTGCCAGCAGTTTAGAGGGAGCCCGAACTGAAGCTTTCTTT. Amino acids: CASSLEGARTEAFF.

The J gene is TRBJ2-7, the V gene TRBV9; 7 bases match TRBD2. V lost 4 bases, J lost 6 bases, and 7 bases stayed unmatched. The CDR3 sequence is 13 residues long. Germline V gene sequence: CDR1 SGDLS, CDR2 YYNGEE. In DNA, the CDR3 is TGTGCCAGCAGCCCTCGGGGAGGGATCGAGCAGTACTTC. This encodes CASSPRGGIEQYF.

This chain joins TRBV9 and TRBJ2-1; 10 nucleotides agree with TRBD2. CDR1 SGDLS and CDR2 YYNGEE come from the germline V gene. The CDR3 loop spans 17 amino acids. Losses at the gene ends were 3 bases for V and 4 bases for J; bases not matched to a gene: 10. In DNA, the CDR3 is TGTGCCAGCAGCGCAAACTTAGCGGGAGGACCTTACAATGAGCAGTTCTTC. It specifies CASSANLAGGPYNEQFF.

This chain connects TRBV10-3 to TRBJ1-3, with D unresolved. The germline V and J ends were trimmed by 6 bases and 0 bases, with 15 bases remaining between them. The germline V gene has CDR1 ENHRY and CDR2 SYGVKD. There are 16 residues in the CDR3. The DNA of the CDR3 is TGTGCCATCAGCTCACTGGACCATCTCTCTGGAAACACCATATATTTT. As protein: CAISSLDHLSGNTIYF.

J is TRBJ1-2 and V is TRBV21-1; the DNA was not compared with TRBD1, the D call given in the table. TRBV21-1 is reported as a pseudogene. This CDR3 region has 16 residues. This CDR3 reads CASSKGWGFAHYGYTF. CDR3 in DNA: TGTGCCAGCAGCAAAGGGTGGGGCTTCGCCCACTATGGCTACACCTTC.

This chain joins TRBV9 and TRBJ2-6; D unresolved. CDR1 SGDLS and CDR2 YYNGEE come from the germline V gene. The CDR3 covers 16 residues. The germline V and J ends were trimmed by 0 bases and 0 bases, with 7 bases remaining between them. CDR3 in DNA: TGTGCCAGCAGCGTAGTTCAGGACTCTGGGGCCAACGTCCTGACTTTC. Its translation is CASSVVQDSGANVLTF.

The rearrangement joins TRBV6-1 to TRBJ1-3; D is uncertain. This CDR3 contains 16 residues. Trimming cost V 2 bases and J 2 bases, with 13 bases left between them. CDR1 MNHNS and CDR2 SASEGT come from the germline V gene. DNA of the CDR3: TGTGCCAGCAGTGAAACTCTTGCCCTAACTGGAAACACCATATATTTT. Protein: CASSETLALTGNTIYF.

This clone occurred a few times. The rearrangement uses TRBV11-2 and TRBJ1-1; D call uncertain. V was trimmed by 11 bases and J by 7 bases, leaving 14 bases between them. Germline V CDR1 and CDR2: SGHAT, FQNNGV. CDR3 length: 11 residues. DNA of the CDR3: TGTGCCGTCCGGAAGGGAAGTGAAGCTTTCTTT. The encoded protein is CAVRKGSEAFF.

This sequence joins TRBV7-8 and TRBJ2-1; the D gene is possibly TRBD2 (6 bases). The germline CDR1 and CDR2 sequences are SGHVS and FQNEAQ. Between the trimmed V and J ends, which lost 3 bases and 9 bases, there was a span of 15 bases. CDR3 size: 14 residues. The CDR3 spells CASSLTRGLGEQFF. Here the CDR3 DNA reads TGTGCCAGCAGCTTGACTAGGGGTTTAGGTGAGCAGTTCTTC.

This clone was recorded once. This sequence joins TRBV4-1 and TRBJ2-1; 9 bases align to TRBD2. Germline V gene lookup returns CDR1 MGHRA and CDR2 YSYEKL. V was pared by 1 base and J by 5 bases, with 9 bases of the junction left unmatched. The CDR3 length is 17 residues. Here the CDR3 reads CASSQGRASGDHNEQFF. The CDR3, as DNA: TGCGCCAGCAGCCAAGGGAGGGCTAGCGGGGATCACAATGAGCAGTTCTTC.

J is TRBJ1-5 and V is TRBV30; a weak D match, TRBD1 (5 bases). CDR3 size: 15 residues. The germline V gene encodes CDR1 GTSNPN and CDR2 SVGIG (reference sequence). Trimming took 0 bases from V and 5 from J, leaving 14 bases between them. CDR3 sequence (DNA): TGTGCCTGGAGTGTAACAGGCTCACAATATCAGCCCCAGCATTTT. Protein: CAWSVTGSQYQPQHF.

For the CDR3, the DNA is TGTGCCAGCAGCGCCCGTCGGGAAAAACTGTTTTTT. Protein sequence: CASSARREKLFF. J is TRBJ1-4 and V is TRBV6-6; D not resolved. V was clipped by 6 bases and J by 8 bases, with 10 bases between them. This CDR3 is built from 12 residues. Germline V gives CDR1 MNHNY, CDR2 SVGAGI (reference sequence).